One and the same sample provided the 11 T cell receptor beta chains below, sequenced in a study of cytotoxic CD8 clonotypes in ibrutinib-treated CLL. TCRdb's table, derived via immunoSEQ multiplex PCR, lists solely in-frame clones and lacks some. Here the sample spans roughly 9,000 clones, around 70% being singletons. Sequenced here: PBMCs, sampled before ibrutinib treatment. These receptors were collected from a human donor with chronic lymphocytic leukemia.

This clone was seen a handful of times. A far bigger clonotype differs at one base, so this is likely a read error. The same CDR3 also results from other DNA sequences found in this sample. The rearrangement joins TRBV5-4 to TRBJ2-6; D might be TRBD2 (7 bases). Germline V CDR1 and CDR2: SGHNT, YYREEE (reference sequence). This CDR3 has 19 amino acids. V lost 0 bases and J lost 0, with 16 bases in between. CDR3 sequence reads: CASSLGSGGPPSGANVLTF. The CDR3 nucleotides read TGTGCCAGCAGCTTGGGGTCCGGGGGGCCCCCCTCTGGGGCCAACGTCCTGACTTTC.

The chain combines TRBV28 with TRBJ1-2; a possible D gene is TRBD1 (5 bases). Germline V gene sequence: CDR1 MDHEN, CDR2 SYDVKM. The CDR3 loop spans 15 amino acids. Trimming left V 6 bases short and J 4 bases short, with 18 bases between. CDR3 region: CASRTPRGSVYGYTF. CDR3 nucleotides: TGTGCCAGCAGGACACCCCGGGGGTCGGTCTATGGCTACACCTTC.

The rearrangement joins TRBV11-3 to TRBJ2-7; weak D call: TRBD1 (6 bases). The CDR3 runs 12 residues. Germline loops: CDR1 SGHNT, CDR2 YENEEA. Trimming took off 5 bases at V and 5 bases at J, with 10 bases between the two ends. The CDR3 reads CASSRQGHEQYF. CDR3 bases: TGTGCCAGCAGCCGGCAGGGGCACGAGCAGTACTTC.

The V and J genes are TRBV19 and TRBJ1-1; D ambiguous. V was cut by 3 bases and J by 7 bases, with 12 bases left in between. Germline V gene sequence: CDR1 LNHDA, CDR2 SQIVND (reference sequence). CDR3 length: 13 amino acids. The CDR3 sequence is CASSMGWALEAFF. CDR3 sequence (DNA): TGTGCCAGTAGTATGGGATGGGCACTTGAAGCTTTCTTT.

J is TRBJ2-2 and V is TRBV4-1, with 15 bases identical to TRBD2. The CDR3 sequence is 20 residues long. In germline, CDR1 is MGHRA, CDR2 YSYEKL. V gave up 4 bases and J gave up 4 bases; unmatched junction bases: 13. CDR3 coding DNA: TGCGCCAGCAGCCTCCTGGGACTAGCGGGAGGACCAACCCCCACCGGGGAGCTGTTTTTT. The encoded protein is CASSLLGLAGGPTPTGELFF.

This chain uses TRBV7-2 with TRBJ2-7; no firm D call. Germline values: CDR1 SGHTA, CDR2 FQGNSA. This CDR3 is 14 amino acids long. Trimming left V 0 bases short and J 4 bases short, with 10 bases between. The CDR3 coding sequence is TGTGCCAGCAGCTTAGCCGCCGGAAGATACGAGCAGTACTTC. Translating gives CASSLAAGRYEQYF.

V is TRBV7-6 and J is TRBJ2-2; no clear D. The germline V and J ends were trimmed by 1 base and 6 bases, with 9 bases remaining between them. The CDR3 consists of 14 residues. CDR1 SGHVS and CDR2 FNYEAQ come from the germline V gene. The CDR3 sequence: CASSLVLIAGELFF. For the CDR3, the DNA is TGTGCCAGCAGCTTAGTCCTCATCGCCGGGGAGCTGTTTTTT. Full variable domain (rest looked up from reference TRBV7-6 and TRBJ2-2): GAGVSQSPRYKVTKRGQDVALRCDPISGHVSLYWYRQALGQGPEFLTYFNYEAQQDKSGLPNDRFSAERPEGSISTLTIQRTEQRDSAMYRCASSLVLIAGELFFGEGSRLTVL.

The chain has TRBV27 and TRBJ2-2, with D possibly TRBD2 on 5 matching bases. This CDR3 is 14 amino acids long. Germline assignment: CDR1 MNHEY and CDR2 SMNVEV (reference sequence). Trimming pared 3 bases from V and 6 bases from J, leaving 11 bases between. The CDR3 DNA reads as TGTGCCAGCAGTTTTGGTAGCGCGGCCGGGGAGCTGTTTTTT. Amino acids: CASSFGSAAGELFF.

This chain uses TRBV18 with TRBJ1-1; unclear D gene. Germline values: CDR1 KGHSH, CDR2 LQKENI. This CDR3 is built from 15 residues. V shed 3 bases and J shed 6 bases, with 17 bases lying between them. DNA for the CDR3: TGTGCCAGCTCACCTTCCTCGATGGGTGCTGCTGAAGCTTTCTTT. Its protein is CASSPSSMGAAEAFF.

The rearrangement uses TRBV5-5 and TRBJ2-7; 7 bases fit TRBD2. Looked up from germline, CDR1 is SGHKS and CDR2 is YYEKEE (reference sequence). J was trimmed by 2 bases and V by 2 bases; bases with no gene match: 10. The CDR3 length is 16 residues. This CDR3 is CASSFSGLGPPYEQYF. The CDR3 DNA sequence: TGTGCCAGCAGCTTCTCCGGACTAGGCCCTCCCTACGAGCAGTACTTC.

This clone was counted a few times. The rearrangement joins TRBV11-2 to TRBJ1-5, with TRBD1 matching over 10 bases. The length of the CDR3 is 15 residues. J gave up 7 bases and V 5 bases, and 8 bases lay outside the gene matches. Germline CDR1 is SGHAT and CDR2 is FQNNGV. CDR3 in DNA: TGTGCCAGCAGCGCGGGACAGGGGCTTTGGCAGCCCCAGCATTTT. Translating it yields CASSAGQGLWQPQHF.